This section outlines one TCR beta chain sequence together with its context. This record comes from a study of T cell changes during pregnancy in multiple sclerosis. TCRdb keeps only in-frame clones here, not all; method: immunoSEQ multiplex PCR. This table holds around 86,000 clones, approximately 92% found once. Sample: peripheral blood, taken in the first trimester of pregnancy. The source is a female donor with multiple sclerosis, enrolled in a pregnancy study.

CDR3 region: CASSSKLEGQFF. The CDR3 nucleotides are TGTGCCAGCAGTTCCAAACTAGAAGGGCAGTTCTTC. V usage is TRBV6-6 and J usage is TRBJ2-1, with TRBD2 as a possible D gene (5 bases). CDR1 is MNHNY and CDR2 is SVGAGI in the germline V gene (reference sequence). Trimming took off 4 bases at V and 12 bases at J, with 13 bases between the two ends. This CDR3 contains 12 residues.